This passage covers 10 T cell receptor beta chains from one sample sequenced in a study of spatial heterogeneity in lung cancer. The time point denotes: sample taken at primary tumor resection. Whole RNA, isolated from tumor, nontumor lung or frozen PBMC, was sequenced without prior sorting. Each CDR3 protein gets one entry after TCRdb re-called the 5' RACE reads with MiXCR. The repertoire holds around 87,000 distinct CDR3 sequences, over 9.5% seen once, with more than 40% in the top ten. The specimen comprised PBMCs, sampled at surgery. The receptor source for this set is a male donor with early-stage non-small cell lung cancer.

The sample holds a few counts of this clonotype. The CDR3 bases are TGTGCCAGCAGCGTAGAAAGCCTAACAGATACGCAGTATTTT. Translating gives CASSVESLTDTQYF. This chain joins TRBV9 and TRBJ2-3; D unclear. From germline, CDR1 is SGDLS and CDR2 YYNGEE. The V end lost 0 bases, the J end lost 3 bases, and 8 bases lay between the germline ends. CDR3 length equals 14 residues.

This clonotype was recorded a few times. The chain has TRBV20-1 and TRBJ2-5, with a tentative D call TRBD1 (5 bases). Per the germline V gene, CDR1 is DFQATT and CDR2 is SNEGSKA (reference sequence). The CDR3 spans 12 residues. V lost 3 bases and J lost 4, with 9 bases in between. In DNA form, the CDR3 reads TGCAGTGCTAGTGCAGGGCCAGAGACCCAGTACTTC. Amino acids: CSASAGPETQYF.

Only a few counts were recorded for this clonotype. One end of the junction is discordant with germline, which a read error may explain. This rearrangement joins TRBV7-2 to TRBJ2-2, with D perhaps matching TRBD2 (8 bases). CDR3 length: 15 amino acids. Germline lookup yields CDR1 SGHTA and CDR2 FQGNSA. The CDR3 DNA is TGTGCCAGCAGCTCCCCGGGAGGGGGCACCAGGGAGCTGTTTTTT. Translation gives CASSSPGGGTRELFF.

In its sample, this clonotype was seen a few times. CDR3 region: CASSLGGVTEAFF. CDR3 DNA: TGTGCCAGCAGCTTAGGAGGGGTGACTGAAGCTTTCTTT. The chain joins TRBV7-2 to TRBJ1-1; TRBD1 might be the D (5 bases). Germline V lookup: CDR1 SGHTA, CDR2 FQGNSA. V was clipped by 1 base and J by 5 bases, with 8 bases between them. The CDR3 consists of 13 residues.

The gene calls are TRBV7-9 and TRBJ1-6; D gene uncertain. The V end was cut by 5 bases, the J end by 9 bases, with 8 bases between. This CDR3 has 12 residues. CDR1 is SEHNR and CDR2 is FQNEAQ in the germline V gene (reference sequence). The CDR3 DNA is TGTGCCAGCAGCCTATCTTCTTCACCCCTCCACTTT. This translates into CASSLSSSPLHF. The whole variable domain, remainder taken from reference TRBV7-9 and TRBJ1-6, is DTGVSQNPRHKITKRGQNVTFRCDPISEHNRLYWYRQTLGQGPEFLTYFQNEAQLEKSRLLSDRFSAERPKGSFSTLEIQRTEQGDSAMYLCASSLSSSPLHFGNGTRLTVT.

The table lists this clonotype with a few counts. This chain uses TRBV5-1 with TRBJ2-1; D might be TRBD1 or TRBD2, each matching 5 bases. Germline-derived CDR1 and CDR2 are SGHRS and YFSETQ. CDR3 size: 15 residues. V was shortened by 0 bases and J by 7 bases, with 14 bases between the two germline ends. The CDR3 bases are TGCGCCAGCAGCTTGGATGAGAGGGGCCTTAATGAGCAGTTCTTC. Protein product: CASSLDERGLNEQFF.

The table lists this clonotype with many counts. J is TRBJ2-2 and V is TRBV6-5, with D unresolved. The V gene lost 0 bases and the J gene lost 5 bases, with 7 bases spanning the gap. CDR1 MNHEY and CDR2 SVGAGI come from the germline V gene. This CDR3 spans 14 amino acids. CDR3 sequence: CASSYSIGTGELFF. The CDR3 DNA is TGTGCCAGCAGTTACTCGATCGGTACCGGGGAGCTGTTTTTT.

The chain employs TRBV29-1 and TRBJ1-1; 7 bases align to TRBD1. Germline V CDR1 and CDR2: SQVTM, ANQGSEA. This CDR3 has 13 amino acids. With V trimmed by 1 base and J by 4 bases, 3 bases remained unmatched. The CDR3 protein is CSVEGAGGTEAFF. In nucleotides, the CDR3 is TGCAGCGTTGAAGGGGCAGGGGGCACTGAAGCTTTCTTT.

This clonotype was detected only a few times. This chain joins TRBV7-9 and TRBJ2-5; the D gene is possibly TRBD1 (6 bases). Trimming removed 6 bases at V and 1 base at J, with 18 bases between. Germline V gene data show CDR1 as SEHNR and CDR2 as FQNEAQ (reference sequence). The CDR3 consists of 16 residues. The CDR3 coding sequence is TGTGCCAGCAGTTTATACCGGGACACCGTCCAAGAGACCCAGTACTTC. This encodes CASSLYRDTVQETQYF.

The rearrangement uses TRBV20-1 and TRBJ2-7; TRBD2 might be the D (6 bases). This CDR3 is 13 amino acids long. Germline-derived CDR1 and CDR2 are DFQATT and SNEGSKA (reference sequence). With 1 base removed from V and 4 bases from J, the gap between germline ends came to 11 bases. CDR3 loop: CSARVGGYYEQYF. DNA of the CDR3: TGCAGTGCTAGAGTCGGGGGTTATTACGAGCAGTACTTC.